The present entry profiles one TCR beta chain with its context. Its antigen is undetermined. Some clones are missing from TCRdb's copy, which holds only in-frame ones; the method was immunoSEQ multiplex PCR. The data show about 75,000 clones, 60% to 80% seen once. The sort gate was single viable CD3+CD4+CD8-CD45RO+ cells for memory CD4+ T cells. Donors' CMV status reflects serum IgG against pp150, pp28, p38, p52. The sample comes from a study of memory CD4+ T cells and cytomegalovirus serostatus. Study-wide findings and caveats: The CMV-associated TCR signature appears largely within the CD4+ memory repertoire.

The sequenced sample consisted of memory CD4+ T cells from blood. The sequence was collected from an adult in good health and CMV-seropositive.

The CDR3, as DNA: TGTGCCACCAGCAGTAAGGCACGAGCTGGCTACACCTTC. Translating gives CATSSKARAGYTF. The V call is TRBV15, the J call TRBJ1-2, with no clear D. CDR3 length: 13 amino acids. The germline gives CDR1 LNHNV, CDR2 YYDKDF (reference sequence). V shed 3 bases and J shed 7 bases, with 12 bases lying between them.